A selection of T cell receptor beta chains follows, all from one sample in a study of human T cells and chemical hapten exposure. Via MiXCR, TCRdb re-called the RACE reads, giving one row per CDR3 protein. The data hold some 110,000 distinct CDR3 sequences, with around 11% observed a single time. Sequenced material: whole blood, taken in connection with sensitization to the hapten diphenylcyclopropenone (DPC). The receptors here all came from a woman aged 50 to 60 with alopecia areata. Some clones in this sample may be carry-over from other donors' samples. Each CDR3 is given with its conserved first and last residue. A D gene is named only where the DNA matches it firmly. Size is stated for part of the rows, as once, few or many counts, or as a class when the clone is expanded.

V	D	size	J	CDR3	DNA
TRBV19	TRBD2	few	TRBJ2-3	CASSPGTSGGSSTDTQYF	TGTGCCAGTAGTCCCGGGACTAGCGGGGGTTCTAGCACAGATACGCAGTATTTT
TRBV7-8	NA	many	TRBJ2-7	CASSLTGREQYF	TGTGCCAGCAGCTTGACGGGTAGAGAGCAGTACTTC
TRBV20-1	TRBD2	NA	TRBJ2-5	CSAPSSGEETQYF	TGCAGCGCACCCTCTAGCGGGGAAGAGACCCAGTACTTC
TRBV20-1	NA	NA	TRBJ1-1	CSASVGNTEAFF	TGCAGTGCTAGTGTTGGGAACACTGAAGCTTTCTTT
TRBV5-5	NA	few	TRBJ1-2	CASSLQGHYGYTF	TGTGCCAGCAGCTTGCAGGGGCACTATGGCTACACCTTC
TRBV28	NA	few	TRBJ1-1	CASSSAFSHTEAFF	TGTGCCAGCAGTTCGGCCTTCTCCCATACTGAAGCTTTCTTT
TRBV24-1	NA	few	TRBJ2-3	CATSDLGLYRTQYF	TGTGCCACCAGTGATTTGGGGCTGTACAGGACGCAGTATTTT
TRBV6-6	NA	many	TRBJ1-4	CASSRDGSSGKLFF	TGTGCCAGCAGTAGGGACGGTAGCTCAGGAAAACTGTTTTTT
TRBV6-6	NA	many	TRBJ1-6	CASSYFSSPLHF	TGTGCCAGCAGTTACTTCTCTTCACCCCTCCACTTT
TRBV7-8	TRBD2	many	TRBJ2-7	CASSWGLAGGYEQYF	TGTGCCAGCAGCTGGGGACTAGCGGGAGGTTACGAGCAGTACTTC
TRBV4-1	TRBD1	NA	TRBJ2-3	CASSQEQGVGDTQYF	TGCGCCAGCAGCCAAGAACAGGGGGTCGGAGATACGCAGTATTTT
TRBV5-1	TRBD1	NA	TRBJ1-2	CASSIGQGAGYTF	TGCGCCAGCAGCATTGGACAGGGGGCTGGCTACACCTTC
TRBV3-1	NA	few	TRBJ1-2	CASSQRWTTHINYGYTF	TGTGCCAGCAGCCAAAGATGGACGACGCACATTAACTATGGCTACACCTTC
TRBV6-2/TRBV6-3	NA	few	TRBJ1-5	CASSYVGFNQPQHF	TGTGCCAGCAGTTACGTGGGGTTTAATCAGCCCCAGCATTTT
TRBV20-1	TRBD2	NA	TRBJ2-7	CSALGLAGGLTYEQYF	TGCAGTGCCCTGGGACTAGCGGGGGGGTTAACCTACGAGCAGTACTTC
TRBV7-8	NA	NA	TRBJ1-5	CASSSRGAGKRGYQPQHF	TGTGCCAGCAGCTCACGGGGCGCAGGGAAGCGGGGCTATCAGCCCCAGCATTTT
TRBV27	TRBD2	few	TRBJ2-2	CASSLWCPSGSSGELFF	TGTGCCAGCAGTTTATGGTGCCCTAGCGGGAGCTCCGGGGAGCTGTTTTTT
TRBV2	NA	NA	TRBJ1-1	CASRKSDGGGGGWNTEAFF	TGTGCCAGCAGGAAATCCGACGGGGGAGGTGGAGGATGGAACACTGAAGCTTTCTTT
TRBV6-5	NA	few	TRBJ1-2	CASRPDSNYGYTF	TGTGCCAGCAGGCCCGACAGTAACTATGGCTACACCTTC
TRBV3-1	TRBD2	many	TRBJ2-7	CASSQYSGGYYEQYF	TGTGCCAGCAGCCAATACAGCGGGGGGTACTACGAGCAGTACTTC
TRBV6-2/TRBV6-3	TRBD1	NA	TRBJ1-1	CASSYGQGTEAFF	TGTGCCAGCAGTTATGGACAGGGGACCGAAGCTTTCTTT
TRBV20-1	NA	many	TRBJ2-2	CSAVLVATGELFF	TGCAGTGCTGTACTAGTAGCTACCGGGGAGCTGTTTTTT
TRBV5-1	NA	NA	TRBJ2-5	CASSLGTLQETQYF	TGCGCCAGCAGCTTGGGCACCTTACAAGAGACCCAGTACTTC
TRBV6-4	TRBD2	many	TRBJ2-1	CASSDRAGGYNEQFF	TGTGCCAGCAGTGACCGGGCGGGGGGGTACAATGAGCAGTTCTTC
TRBV29-1	NA	NA	TRBJ2-1	CSVEGRLARGHEQFF	TGCAGCGTTGAAGGTCGGCTAGCGCGGGGGCATGAGCAGTTCTTC
TRBV20-1	NA	few	TRBJ2-2	CSAPRRGGRRAGELFF	TGCAGTGCCCCGCGTCGGGGCGGAAGGCGCGCCGGGGAGCTGTTTTTT
TRBV30	NA	NA	TRBJ2-3	CAWSVGSMGDTQYF	TGTGCCTGGAGTGTGGGGAGTATGGGAGATACGCAGTATTTT